This is a list of T cell receptor beta chains from one sample in a study of identical twins. TCRdb used MiXCR to reprocess the 5' RACE reads, holding one entry per CDR3 protein. The table shows roughly 1,500,000 distinct CDR3 sequences, with 32% occurring only once. What was sequenced was cord blood. These TCRs come from a newborn girl in good health. Both conserved end residues are part of each CDR3. A D gene is named only where the DNA matches it firmly. The size of a clone is reported for some rows only, either as once, few or many, or as a class for expanded clones.

clone size	V gene	D gene	J gene	CDR3 protein	CDR3 DNA
few	TRBV7-9	-	TRBJ2-1	CASSLAGGTDEQFF	TGTGCCAGCAGCTTAGCGGGGGGAACCGATGAGCAGTTCTTC
many	TRBV5-1	-	TRBJ2-7	CASSLDTSYEQYF	TGTGCCAGCAGTTTAGACACCTCCTACGAGCAGTACTTC
few	TRBV24-1	TRBD1	TRBJ1-1	CATSDSSDRGAFLNTEAFF	TGTGCCACCAGTGATTCCTCGGACAGGGGGGCCTTTTTGAACACTGAAGCTTTCTTT
-	TRBV27	-	TRBJ2-3	CASSLRAPSTDTQYF	TGTGCCAGCAGTTTAAGAGCCCCTAGCACAGATACGCAGTATTTT
-	TRBV4-1	-	TRBJ2-5	CASSQVQKPGEQYF	TGCGCCAGCAGCCAAGTCCAAAAGCCAGGGGAGCAGTACTTC
-	TRBV20-1	-	TRBJ1-3	CSARDIRGGGNTIYF	TGCAGTGCTAGAGATATTAGGGGTGGAGGAAACACCATATATTTT
few	TRBV28	TRBD2	TRBJ2-3	CASSQPGLVEADTQYF	TGTGCCAGCAGTCAACCGGGACTAGTAGAAGCAGATACGCAGTATTTT
-	TRBV30	-	TRBJ1-2	CAWSARVYGYTF	TGTGCCTGGAGTGCCAGGGTTTATGGCTACACCTTC
-	TRBV10-3	-	TRBJ2-1	CASGQGRDEQFF	TGTGCCAGCGGGCAGGGTCGGGATGAGCAGTTCTTC
few	TRBV20-1	-	TRBJ2-5	CSAIEGLLLEQYF	TGCAGTGCTATCGAGGGGCTCCTTTTAGAGCAGTACTTC
few	TRBV5-8	-	TRBJ1-1	CASSSLSSGNTEAFF	TGTGCCAGCAGCTCTCTTTCCAGCGGGAACACTGAAGCTTTCTTT
-	TRBV28	TRBD2	TRBJ2-3	CASSLGGREEDTQYF	TGTGCCAGCAGTTTAGGAGGGCGGGAGGAGGATACGCAGTATTTT
few	TRBV3-1	TRBD1	TRBJ1-2	CASSRDSPSYGYTF	TGTGCCAGCAGCCGGGACAGCCCCTCCTATGGCTACACCTTC
few	TRBV12-3/TRBV12-4	-	TRBJ2-1	CASSLRKGRDEQFF	TGTGCCAGCAGTTTAAGGAAAGGCCGCGATGAGCAGTTCTTC
-	TRBV20-1	-	TRBJ1-1	CSARYGRTEAFF	TGCAGTGCTAGGTATGGGCGCACTGAAGCTTTCTTT
-	TRBV6-1	-	TRBJ1-6	CASRTVVDSPLHF	TGTGCCAGCAGGACAGTCGTTGATTCACCCCTCCACTTT
-	TRBV24-1	-	TRBJ1-5	CATSDLSGQPQHF	TGTGCCACCAGTGATTTATCGGGTCAGCCCCAGCATTTT